The next 5 T cell receptor beta chains were all read from a single sample in a study of post-analysis software for immune sequencing data. Unique-molecular-identifier-tagged TCR beta cDNA libraries were used. TCRdb processed the PCR reads anew with MiXCR; each CDR3 protein has one entry. Altogether hundreds of thousands of distinct CDR3 sequences are present, around 60% being singletons, with the ten largest covering 11%. Study-level findings and limits: The study found TRBV5-6, TRBV5-1 and TRBV20-1 among five or six TRBV segments more frequent in patients than controls.

These receptors' antigens are unknown. The sequenced sample was blood. The receptors come from a girl between 2 and 10 years old with multiple sclerosis.

The J gene is TRBJ1-2, the V gene TRBV29-1; weak D call: TRBD1 (5 bases). CDR3 length equals 11 residues. Germline values: CDR1 SQVTM, CDR2 ANQGSEA. The V gene lost 7 bases and the J gene lost 2 bases, with 8 bases spanning the gap. The CDR3 loop reads CSAWDNYGYTF. For the CDR3, the DNA is TGCAGCGCCTGGGACAACTATGGCTACACCTTC.

The CDR3 DNA reads as TGTGCCAGCAGTTTGGACAGGGACGGGTCCGGGAGCCAAGAGACCCAGTACTTC. Translation: CASSLDRDGSGSQETQYF. The V gene is TRBV12-3 or TRBV12-4, the J gene TRBJ2-5, with TRBD1 matching 8 bases. Trimming took 3 bases from V and 1 from J; bases not matched to a gene: 13. This CDR3 is built from 18 residues.

The J gene is TRBJ1-1, the V gene TRBV20-1; unclear D gene. The CDR3 is made up of 14 amino acids. Trimming pared 3 bases from V and 0 bases from J, leaving 11 bases between. The V gene's germline CDR1 is DFQATT and CDR2 SNEGSKA (reference sequence). CDR3 DNA sequence: TGCAGTGCTAGTAGTCCAGTAATGAACACTGAAGCTTTCTTT. As protein: CSASSPVMNTEAFF.

J is TRBJ2-3 and V is TRBV20-1, with a possible D match to TRBD2 (6 bases). This CDR3 spans 11 amino acids. Trimming stripped 5 bases from V and 8 bases from J, with 11 bases between. Germline lookup yields CDR1 DFQATT and CDR2 SNEGSKA (reference sequence). CDR3 sequence reads: CSAPRGGTQYF. CDR3 nucleotide sequence: TGCAGTGCTCCACGGGGAGGTACGCAGTATTTT.

This clonotype appeared a few times. V is TRBV7-9 and J is TRBJ1-1; 8 bases match TRBD1. The germline CDR1 and CDR2 sequences are SEHNR and FQNEAQ (reference sequence). V lost 5 bases and J lost 3; bases outside the gene matches: 8. This CDR3 has 15 amino acids. As DNA, the CDR3 is TGTGCCAGCAGCCCCCGGACAGGGCTACACACTGAAGCTTTCTTT. As protein: CASSPRTGLHTEAFF.